The 26 T cell receptor beta chains given below trace back to one sample, sequenced in a study of T-cell memory formation after mild COVID-19. TCRdb re-derived calls from the 5' RACE reads in MiXCR, one entry per CDR3 protein. The table has 130,000 to 150,000 distinct CDR3 sequences, 6% seen once. Material for sequencing was PBMCs or a T cell subset sorted from them (not recorded which). The receptors come from an adult woman who had mild COVID-19 (a few samples of this study predate the infection). Cell type and time point are not known.

This clonotype has a handful of counts. CDR3 coding DNA: TGTGCCAGTAGTCCGACAGAAGCAGGTGAAAAACTGTTTTTT. This sequence encodes CASSPTEAGEKLFF. This sequence joins TRBV19 and TRBJ1-4; D might be TRBD1 (5 bases). Per the germline V gene, CDR1 is LNHDA and CDR2 is SQIVND (reference sequence). Trimming shortened V by 5 bases and J by 7 bases, and 14 bases separated the two germline ends. This CDR3 has 14 amino acids. Complete variable domain (other parts from reference TRBV19 and TRBJ1-4): DGGITQSPKYLFRKEGQNVTLSCEQNLNHDAMYWYRQDPGQGLRLIYYSQIVNDFQKGDIAEGYSVSREKKESFPLTVTSAQKNPTAFYLCASSPTEAGEKLFFGSGTQLSVL.

The J gene is TRBJ2-7, the V gene TRBV6-5, with D uncertain. Trimming left V 7 bases short and J 2 bases short, with 12 bases between. CDR1 is MNHEY, CDR2 SVGAGI, per germline. This CDR3 contains 13 residues. The CDR3 bases are TGTGCCAGCATTAGTTCATTTACCTACGAGCAGTACTTC. Its protein is CASISSFTYEQYF.

The table lists this clonotype with many counts. The chain has TRBV7-2 and TRBJ2-1, with 12 bases identical to TRBD2. The junction had 6 bases not matched to a gene; V was cut back by 6 bases and J by 9 bases. This CDR3 is built from 14 residues. CDR1 and CDR2 from the germline V gene are SGHTA and FQGNSA. The CDR3 DNA is TGTGCCAGCAGTTCTAGCGGGGGGGTCGGTGAGCAGTTCTTC. This sequence encodes CASSSSGGVGEQFF.

The chain combines TRBV7-2 with TRBJ1-6; perhaps TRBD1 as D (5 bases). The germline V and J ends were trimmed by 1 base and 0 bases, with 22 bases remaining between them. The V gene's germline CDR1 is SGHTA and CDR2 FQGNSA. The CDR3 covers 21 residues. The CDR3 is CASSLVQGRLISSSYNSPLHF. Written as DNA, the CDR3 is TGTGCCAGCAGCTTAGTTCAGGGACGGCTGATTTCGAGCTCCTATAATTCACCCCTCCACTTT.

Many counts were recorded for this clonotype. The chain carries TRBV4-3 and TRBJ2-1, with D possibly being TRBD2 (5 bases). This CDR3 region has 17 residues. V was pared by 3 bases and J by 0 bases, with 15 bases between. CDR1 is LGHNA and CDR2 is YSLEER in the germline V gene. CDR3 residues: CASSQWTLQSSYNEQFF. CDR3 bases: TGCGCCAGCAGCCAGTGGACTTTACAGAGCTCCTACAATGAGCAGTTCTTC.

This clonotype was found a few times. The V and J genes are TRBV19 and TRBJ2-1; weak D call: TRBD2 (6 bases). Trimming removed 4 bases at V and 4 bases at J, with 14 bases between. The CDR3 contains 15 residues. Germline CDR1 and CDR2: LNHDA and SQIVND (reference sequence). CDR3 sequence (DNA): TGTGCCAGTAGTACAGGTGGAGGGGTATACAATGAGCAGTTCTTC. It translates to CASSTGGGVYNEQFF.

The rearrangement links TRBV7-9 to TRBJ2-5; D is possibly TRBD2 (6 bases). CDR1 SEHNR and CDR2 FQNEAQ come from the germline V gene (reference sequence). CDR3 length: 15 amino acids. Trimming removed 5 bases at V and 1 base at J, with 14 bases between. CDR3 bases: TGTGCCAGCAGCCCTGCCGGGACTTTCCAAGAGACCCAGTACTTC. This gives the protein CASSPAGTFQETQYF.

The chain joins TRBV6-6 to TRBJ2-4; 7 bases align to TRBD1. This CDR3 comprises 15 residues. Looked up from germline, CDR1 is MNHNY and CDR2 is SVGAGI (reference sequence). V was pared by 7 bases and J by 0 bases, with 6 bases of the junction left unmatched. CDR3: CASTPQGLAKNIQYF. For the CDR3, the DNA is TGTGCCAGCACCCCACAGGGGCTAGCCAAAAACATTCAGTACTTC.

The chain is built from TRBV6-5 and TRBJ2-1; a possible D gene is TRBD2 (6 bases). This CDR3 has 13 amino acids. Germline V gene lookup returns CDR1 MNHEY and CDR2 SVGAGI. Trimming pared 7 bases from V and 5 bases from J, leaving 12 bases between. CDR3 in amino acids: CASIRLGDNEQFF. DNA for the CDR3: TGTGCCAGCATCCGACTAGGGGACAATGAGCAGTTCTTC.

Only a few counts were recorded for this clonotype. V is TRBV15 and J is TRBJ2-6; possible D gene TRBD1, 6 bases. Germline CDR1 LNHNV, CDR2 YYDKDF (reference sequence). This CDR3 has 13 amino acids. The V and J ends lost 8 bases and 2 bases respectively, with 7 bases between them. The CDR3 DNA reads TGTGCCACCCGACAGGCTGGGGCCAACGTCCTGACTTTC. Its protein is CATRQAGANVLTF.

The chain has TRBV12-3 or TRBV12-4 and TRBJ1-1; D might be TRBD1 (5 bases). The CDR3 contains 15 residues. The V and J ends lost 8 bases and 2 bases respectively, with 18 bases between them. As DNA, the CDR3 is TGTGCCAGCTCGAGGAGTGGGCAGGGTAACACTGAAGCTTTCTTT. This translates into CASSRSGQGNTEAFF.

This clonotype was observed many times. A junction end diverges from the germline sequence, so it may reflect a read error. CDR3 region: CASSQATTSGDRRVF. Written as DNA, the CDR3 is TGCGCCAGCAGCCAAGCCACGACTAGCGGGGACCGTCGGGTCTTC. The rearrangement joins TRBV4-3 to TRBJ2-1; 11 nucleotides agree with TRBD2. Looked up from germline, CDR1 is LGHNA and CDR2 is YSLEER. The CDR3 has 15 amino acids.

This clonotype was seen a handful of times. The chain employs TRBV2 and TRBJ2-1; D is possibly TRBD1 or TRBD2 (5 bases each). Trimming shortened V by 4 bases and J by 12 bases, and 13 bases separated the two germline ends. Germline CDR1 reads SNHLY; CDR2 reads FYNNEI. This CDR3 has 12 residues. In DNA, the CDR3 is TGTGCCAGCAGTGCGGGGCGTCTAGGGCAGTTCTTC. Translating it yields CASSAGRLGQFF.

This chain links TRBV5-1 with TRBJ2-7; possible D gene TRBD2, 7 bases. The germline V gene has CDR1 SGHRS and CDR2 YFSETQ. The CDR3 consists of 14 residues. V was clipped by 4 bases and J by 2 bases, with 13 bases between them. CDR3: CASSMGGGAYEQYF. Here the CDR3 DNA reads TGCGCCAGCAGCATGGGAGGGGGGGCCTACGAGCAGTACTTC.

This chain uses TRBV20-1 with TRBJ1-4; 7 nucleotides agree with TRBD1. The CDR3 extends over 14 amino acids. V shed 0 bases, J shed 8 bases, and the junction held 6 bases outside the gene matches. From germline, CDR1 is DFQATT and CDR2 SNEGSKA (reference sequence). The CDR3 loop reads CSARDQGGNEKLFF. The CDR3 DNA follows: TGCAGTGCTAGAGATCAGGGGGGGAACGAAAAACTGTTTTTT.

This clonotype appeared a few times. The chain is built from TRBV5-1 and TRBJ2-1, with TRBD2 matching 10 bases. V gave up 3 bases and J gave up 4 bases; unmatched junction bases: 4. This CDR3 spans 15 amino acids. CDR1 and CDR2 (germline): SGHRS, YFSETQ. The CDR3 nucleotides are TGCGCCAGCAGCTCCGGGACTAGCGTTTACAATGAGCAGTTCTTC. The encoded protein is CASSSGTSVYNEQFF.

This clonotype showed up just a few times. The CDR3, as DNA: TGCGCCAGCAGCCCCTGGGCGGGCCTCAACACCGGGGAGCTGTTTTTT. Translated: CASSPWAGLNTGELFF. The genes are TRBV5-1 and TRBJ2-2; the D gene is possibly TRBD2 (5 bases). CDR1 SGHRS and CDR2 YFSETQ come from the germline V gene. With 4 bases removed from V and 2 bases from J, the gap between germline ends came to 15 bases. The length of the CDR3 is 16 residues.

V gene TRBV5-4 combines with J gene TRBJ1-1; TRBD1 matches 8 bases. This CDR3 is built from 15 residues. The germline V gene has CDR1 SGHNT and CDR2 YYREEE (reference sequence). Trimming took 4 bases from V and 3 from J; bases not matched to a gene: 8. The DNA for the CDR3 is TGTGCCAGCAGCCCGAACCAGGGGGCGTACACTGAAGCTTTCTTT. It encodes CASSPNQGAYTEAFF. Supplemented by reference TRBV5-4 and TRBJ1-1, the full variable domain reads ETGVTQSPTHLIKTRGQQVTLRCSSQSGHNTVSWYQQALGQGPQFIFQYYREEENGRGNFPPRFSGLQFPNYSSELNVNALELDDSALYLCASSPNQGAYTEAFFGQGTRLTVV.

This chain uses TRBV4-1 with TRBJ1-2; D possibly corresponds to TRBD1 (5 bases). CDR3 length: 18 amino acids. Germline CDR1 reads MGHRA; CDR2 reads YSYEKL. Deletions cut 0 bases from V and 2 bases from J, with 19 bases between. The CDR3 protein is CASSQDYQGLRGNYGYTF. The CDR3 DNA sequence: TGCGCCAGCAGCCAAGATTACCAGGGACTCCGGGGAAACTATGGCTACACCTTC.

This clonotype has only a few counts. This chain uses TRBV12-3 or TRBV12-4 with TRBJ2-3, with TRBD2 matching 12 bases. V was clipped by 4 bases and J by 1 base; unmatched bases: 12. This CDR3 contains 19 residues. The CDR3 region has the DNA TGTGCCAGCAGTTCACCGACTAGCGGGAGTTGGAGACGCACAGATACGCAGTATTTT. Its translation is CASSSPTSGSWRRTDTQYF.

This clonotype was found a few times. The genes are TRBV28 and TRBJ2-7; tentatively, D is TRBD1 (7 bases). V lost 0 bases and J lost 3, with 15 bases in between. Germline CDR1 reads MDHEN; CDR2 reads SYDVKM. This CDR3 has 16 residues. The CDR3 sequence: CASSLWGRGEGYEQYF. The DNA of the CDR3 is TGTGCCAGCAGTTTATGGGGCAGGGGGGAAGGCTACGAGCAGTACTTC.

At least ten counts were recorded for this clonotype. The rearrangement links TRBV6-5 to TRBJ1-2; no reliable D call. Between the trimmed V and J ends, which lost 5 bases and 1 base, there was a span of 8 bases. Germline V gives CDR1 MNHEY, CDR2 SVGAGI. The CDR3 consists of 13 residues. CDR3 loop: CASSETNNYGYTF. The CDR3 DNA reads as TGTGCCAGCAGTGAGACGAATAACTATGGCTACACCTTC.

This clonotype was recorded many times. V gene TRBV25-1 combines with J gene TRBJ1-2, with D possibly TRBD1 on 6 matching bases. V lost 0 bases and J lost 4, with 9 bases in between. CDR3 size: 14 residues. CDR1 is MGHDK, CDR2 SYGVNS, per germline. In nucleotides, the CDR3 is TGTGCCAGCAGTGAATACCAGGACAGCTATGGCTACACCTTC. Its protein is CASSEYQDSYGYTF.

This chain joins TRBV27 and TRBJ2-3; D is perhaps TRBD1 (5 bases). This CDR3 is 15 amino acids long. V gave up 4 bases and J gave up 3 bases, with 14 bases separating them. From germline, CDR1 is MNHEY and CDR2 SMNVEV (reference sequence). The CDR3 sequence is CASSSRVVGTDTQYF. In DNA, the CDR3 is TGTGCCAGCAGTTCCAGGGTTGTAGGGACAGATACGCAGTATTTT.

This sequence joins TRBV5-1 and TRBJ1-1; TRBD1 matches at 7 bases. This CDR3 has 16 amino acids. Germline-derived CDR1 and CDR2 are SGHRS and YFSETQ. After removal of 4 bases from V and 4 bases from J, the junction contained 13 bases not matched to a gene. CDR3 sequence reads: CASSQTRTGRPTEAFF. In nucleotides, the CDR3 is TGCGCCAGCAGCCAAACTAGGACAGGCCGACCCACTGAAGCTTTCTTT.

V gene TRBV24-1 combines with J gene TRBJ2-1, with a possible D match to TRBD2 (6 bases). The CDR3 consists of 17 residues. Germline lookup yields CDR1 KGHDR and CDR2 SFDVKD. Between the trimmed V and J ends, which lost 2 bases and 4 bases, there was a span of 17 bases. The CDR3 coding sequence is TGTGCCACCAGTGATTCGTCCGTGAGGGGACTTTACAATGAGCAGTTCTTC. It specifies CATSDSSVRGLYNEQFF.